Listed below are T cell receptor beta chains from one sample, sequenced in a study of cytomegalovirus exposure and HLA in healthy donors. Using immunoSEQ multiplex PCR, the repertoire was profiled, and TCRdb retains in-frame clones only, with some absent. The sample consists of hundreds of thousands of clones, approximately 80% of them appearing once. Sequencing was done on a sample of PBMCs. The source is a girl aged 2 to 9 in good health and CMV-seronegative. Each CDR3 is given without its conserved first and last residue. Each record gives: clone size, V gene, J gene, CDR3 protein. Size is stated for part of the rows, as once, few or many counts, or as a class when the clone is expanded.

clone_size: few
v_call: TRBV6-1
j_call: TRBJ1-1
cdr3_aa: ASSENRQAEAF

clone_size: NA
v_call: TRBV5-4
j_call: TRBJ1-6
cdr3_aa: ASRSEGSPLH

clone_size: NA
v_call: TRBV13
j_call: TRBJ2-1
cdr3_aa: ASSLDRSSYNEQF

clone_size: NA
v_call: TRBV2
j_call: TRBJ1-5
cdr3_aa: ASSGQASSNQPQH

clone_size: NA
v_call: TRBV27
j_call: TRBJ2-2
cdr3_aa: ASTPGLADTGELF

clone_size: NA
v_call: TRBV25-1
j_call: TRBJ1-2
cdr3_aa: ASSGTGAIYGYT

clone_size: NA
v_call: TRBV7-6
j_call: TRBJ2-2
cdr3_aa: ASSLEGGVFTGELF

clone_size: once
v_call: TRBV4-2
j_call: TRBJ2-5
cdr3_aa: ASSHLRTSQETQY

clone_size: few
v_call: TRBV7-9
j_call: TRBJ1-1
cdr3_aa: ASSSTSSGTAHTGAEAF

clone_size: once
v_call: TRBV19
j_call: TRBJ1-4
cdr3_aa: ASSKGGRVHAPNEKLF

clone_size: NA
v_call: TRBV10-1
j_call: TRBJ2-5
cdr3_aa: ASSGGGTQETQY

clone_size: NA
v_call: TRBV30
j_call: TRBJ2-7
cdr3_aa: AWSVDPSGSPAQY

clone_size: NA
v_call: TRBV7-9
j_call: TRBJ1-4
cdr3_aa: SSSLQGEKLF

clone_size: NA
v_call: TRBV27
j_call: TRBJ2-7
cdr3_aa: ASSLSVLPTYEQY

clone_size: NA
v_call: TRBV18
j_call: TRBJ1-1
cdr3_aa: ASSYDRGLNTEAF

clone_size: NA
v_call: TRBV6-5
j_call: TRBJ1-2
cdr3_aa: ASMAGGASLGYT

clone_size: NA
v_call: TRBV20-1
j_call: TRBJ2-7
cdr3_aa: SARDLHEQY

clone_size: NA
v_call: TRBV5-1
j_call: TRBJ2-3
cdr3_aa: ASSLRGNTDTQY

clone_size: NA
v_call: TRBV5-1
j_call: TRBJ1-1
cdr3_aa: ASSLGDTEAF

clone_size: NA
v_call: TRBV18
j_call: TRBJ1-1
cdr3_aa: ASSPQGGTEAF

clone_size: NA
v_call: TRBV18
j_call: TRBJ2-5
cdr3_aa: ASSPGELQETQY

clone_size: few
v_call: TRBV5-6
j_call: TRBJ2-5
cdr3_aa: ASSSTKRGLLETQY

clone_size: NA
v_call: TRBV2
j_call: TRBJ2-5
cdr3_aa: ASDTSGWLAPYQETQY

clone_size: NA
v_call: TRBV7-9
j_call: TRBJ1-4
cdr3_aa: ASAAGAPTNEKLF

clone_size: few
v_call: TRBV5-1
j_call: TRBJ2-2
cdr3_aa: ASSYSSTEVNTGELF

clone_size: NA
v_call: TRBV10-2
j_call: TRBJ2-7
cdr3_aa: ASNVDTTYEQY

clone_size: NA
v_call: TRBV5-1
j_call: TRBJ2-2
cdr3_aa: ASTGQGISGELF

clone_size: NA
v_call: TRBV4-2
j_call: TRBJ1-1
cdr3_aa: ASSQGGREDAVYFTEAF